The 29 T cell receptor beta chains below were found in one sample sequenced in a study of blood T cell repertoires in COVID-19 (dated by TCRdb to the early 2020s). Library preparation employed the immunoSEQ multiplex PCR assay. TCRdb obtained this table from immuneACCESS and retained in-frame rearrangements with V and J assigned. These tables miss some clones; where compared with another copy, unresolved V genes account for less than half of the shortfall, and the remainder is unexplained. This sample lists more than 85,000 clones; 81% were detected once. The ten biggest clones cover approximately 4% of the sample. The sample comprised peripheral blood. These receptors were obtained from a man between 60 and 75 years old with acute or convalescent COVID-19.

The V and J genes are TRBV7-2 and TRBJ2-7; a weak D match, TRBD2 (6 bases). From germline, CDR1 is SGHTA and CDR2 FQGNSA. Trimming stripped 6 bases from V and 1 base from J, with 10 bases between. CDR3 length: 13 amino acids. CDR3 nucleotide sequence: TGTGCCAGCAGTAAAGGGAGGTCCTACGAGCAGTACTTC. It yields the protein CASSKGRSYEQYF. Combining the CDR3 with reference TRBV7-2 and TRBJ2-7 gives the whole variable domain GAGVSQSPSNKVTEKGKDVELRCDPISGHTALYWYRQSLGQGLEFLIYFQGNSAPDKSGLPSDRFSAERTGGSVSTLTIQRTQQEDSAVYLCASSKGRSYEQYFGPGTRLTVT.

V is TRBV5-5 and J is TRBJ1-4; TRBD1 matches at 7 bases. This CDR3 is built from 15 residues. The J segment lost 8 bases and the V segment lost 4 bases, leaving 11 bases of the junction unmatched. Germline loops: CDR1 SGHKS, CDR2 YYEKEE (reference sequence). The CDR3 coding sequence is TGTGCCAGCAGCACCGAGACAGGGTCTGGAGAAAAACTGTTTTTT. As protein: CASSTETGSGEKLFF. The variable domain in full, with the rest retrieved from reference TRBV5-5 and TRBJ1-4, is DAGVTQSPTHLIKTRGQQVTLRCSPISGHKSVSWYQQVLGQGPQFIFQYYEKEERGRGNFPDRFSARQFPNYSSELNVNALLLGDSALYLCASSTETGSGEKLFFGSGTQLSVL.

The V and J genes are TRBV19 and TRBJ1-2; 9 nucleotides line up with TRBD1. Germline V gives CDR1 LNHDA, CDR2 SQIVND (reference sequence). Trimming removed 6 bases from V and 3 bases from J; junction bases left unmatched: 11. The CDR3 loop spans 16 amino acids. The CDR3 DNA reads as TGTGCCAGTAGAGGGGGGACAGGGAATTCGCACTATGGCTACACCTTC. It codes for CASRGGTGNSHYGYTF.

This rearrangement joins TRBV19 to TRBJ1-6; 8 bases align to TRBD1. After removal of 5 bases from V and 4 bases from J, the junction contained 1 base not matched to a gene. CDR1 is LNHDA, CDR2 SQIVND, per germline (reference sequence). The CDR3 runs 14 residues. The CDR3 DNA is TGTGCCAGTAGTTGGACAGGGTATAATTCACCCCTCCACTTT. It encodes CASSWTGYNSPLHF.

J is TRBJ2-2 and V is TRBV28; no clear D. In germline, CDR1 is MDHEN, CDR2 SYDVKM. The V end was cut by 6 bases, the J end by 0 bases, with 8 bases between. CDR3 size: 14 residues. The CDR3 sequence: CASRLGPNTGELFF. CDR3 nucleotides: TGTGCCAGCAGGCTAGGCCCGAACACCGGGGAGCTGTTTTTT.

This sequence joins TRBV7-2 and TRBJ2-2; no clear D gene. Germline V gene lookup returns CDR1 SGHTA and CDR2 FQGNSA. V dropped 3 bases and J dropped 2 bases, with 10 bases sitting between them. The CDR3 spans 15 residues. The CDR3 loop is CASSFMSRNTGELFF. The CDR3, as DNA: TGTGCCAGCAGCTTCATGAGCCGAAACACCGGGGAGCTGTTTTTT.

The V call is TRBV6-1, the J call TRBJ2-2; 10 bases map to TRBD1. The CDR3 spans 16 residues. The junction had 8 bases not matched to a gene; V was cut back by 9 bases and J by 1 base. CDR1 is MNHNS, CDR2 SASEGT, per germline. CDR3 sequence: CASIERDRGNTGELFF. The CDR3 coding sequence is TGTGCCAGTATTGAACGGGACAGGGGGAACACCGGGGAGCTGTTTTTT.

The chain couples TRBV2 to TRBJ1-5; TRBD1 might be the D (5 bases). The CDR3 runs to 14 residues. V gave up 6 bases and J gave up 6 bases, with 15 bases separating them. Germline CDR1 is SNHLY and CDR2 is FYNNEI. The CDR3 here is CASSRTEGIQPQHF. DNA of the CDR3: TGTGCCAGCAGCAGGACGGAGGGGATTCAGCCCCAGCATTTT.

The chain uses TRBV4-2 and TRBJ2-1, with 12 bases fitting TRBD2. From germline, CDR1 is LGHNA and CDR2 YNFKEQ. V lost 0 bases, J lost 10 bases, and 10 bases stayed unmatched. The CDR3 sequence is 17 residues long. The CDR3 region is CASSQELAGGAVREQFF. The DNA of the CDR3 is TGTGCCAGCAGCCAAGAACTAGCGGGAGGCGCTGTTCGGGAGCAGTTCTTC.

The chain is built from TRBV5-1 and TRBJ2-1; TRBD1 is a possible D gene (5 bases). The CDR3 covers 19 residues. Per germline, CDR1 SGHRS and CDR2 YFSETQ. Trimming left V 5 bases short and J 3 bases short, with 27 bases between. This CDR3 is CASSPSGWATPAIYNEQFF. The CDR3 nucleotides are TGCGCCAGCAGTCCTTCAGGGTGGGCGACGCCCGCCATCTACAATGAGCAGTTCTTC.

The chain combines TRBV7-9 with TRBJ1-6; maybe TRBD1 (6 bases). This CDR3 spans 17 amino acids. Germline V gene data show CDR1 as SEHNR and CDR2 as FQNEAQ (reference sequence). V was cut by 2 bases and J by 9 bases, with 20 bases left in between. The CDR3 coding sequence is TGTGCCAGCAGCTTACCACAGGGACCCCCGGGCGGTTCACCCCTCCACTTT. Translation gives CASSLPQGPPGGSPLHF.

This chain joins TRBV6-5 and TRBJ2-7; a weak D match, TRBD2 (6 bases). V lost 6 bases to trimming and J lost 6 bases, with 15 bases between them. Germline V gene sequence: CDR1 MNHEY, CDR2 SVGAGI. CDR3 length: 13 residues. DNA for the CDR3: TGTGCCAGCAGGCGGGACCCCTCGGGCGAGCAGTACGTC. Its translation: CASRRDPSGEQYV.

CDR3 protein: CASSDRGGIADTQYF. DNA of the CDR3: TGCGCCAGCAGTGACCGGGGGGGGATCGCAGATACGCAGTATTTT. V and J are TRBV10-2 and TRBJ2-3; TRBD2 matches 8 bases. V was clipped by 3 bases and J by 4 bases; unmatched bases: 6. In germline, CDR1 is WSHSY, CDR2 SAAADI. This CDR3 is 15 amino acids long.

The chain is built from TRBV2 and TRBJ2-5, with 9 bases matching TRBD1. Germline trimming cut 10 bases from V and 4 bases from J; bases unmatched to any gene: 4. Germline V gene sequence: CDR1 SNHLY, CDR2 FYNNEI. The CDR3 is made up of 12 amino acids. CDR3 region: CAILDRGETQYF. For the CDR3, the DNA is TGTGCCATCTTGGACAGGGGAGAGACCCAGTACTTC.

The chain links TRBV5-1 to TRBJ2-2; 7 nucleotides align to TRBD2. There are 15 residues in the CDR3. V was pared by 5 bases and J by 4 bases, with 8 bases of the junction left unmatched. Germline lookup yields CDR1 SGHRS and CDR2 YFSETQ. The CDR3 is CASRQAAGVTGELFF. In DNA form, the CDR3 reads TGCGCCAGCAGGCAAGCGGCGGGAGTCACCGGGGAGCTGTTTTTT.

The chain carries TRBV19 and TRBJ2-5; D remains ambiguous. CDR1 is LNHDA and CDR2 is SQIVND in the germline V gene (reference sequence). The V gene lost 3 bases and the J gene lost 2 bases, with 7 bases spanning the gap. CDR3 length: 13 amino acids. Here the CDR3 reads CASSIQQQETQYF. CDR3 DNA sequence: TGTGCCAGTAGTATCCAACAGCAAGAGACCCAGTACTTC.

This chain connects TRBV27 to TRBJ2-1; 7 nucleotides line up with TRBD2. CDR1 is MNHEY and CDR2 is SMNVEV in the germline V gene (reference sequence). The CDR3 spans 19 residues. The trim removed 7 bases at V and 0 bases at J, leaving 18 bases unmatched. CDR3 in amino acids: CASTIRLATSGNSYNEQFF. CDR3 DNA sequence: TGTGCCAGCACCATCCGACTAGCCACCTCCGGAAACTCCTACAATGAGCAGTTCTTC.

This clone has a single count. Here the CDR3 reads CASSPTVERNTIYF. The CDR3 bases are TGTGCCAGCAGCCCGACAGTGGAAAGGAACACCATATATTTT. The gene calls are TRBV11-2 and TRBJ1-3; possible D gene TRBD1, 5 bases. The germline V gene has CDR1 SGHAT and CDR2 FQNNGV. V was trimmed by 5 bases and J by 7 bases, leaving 15 bases between them. CDR3 length equals 14 residues.

V gene TRBV30 combines with J gene TRBJ2-7, with D unclear. The CDR3 runs to 12 residues. Germline V CDR1 and CDR2: GTSNPN, SVGIG (reference sequence). V dropped 0 bases and J dropped 10 bases, with 13 bases sitting between them. The CDR3 loop is CAWSVLHYGQYF. The CDR3 DNA is TGTGCCTGGAGTGTACTGCACTACGGACAGTACTTC.

The CDR3 spells CASSRDSGNTIYF. CDR3 nucleotides: TGTGCCAGCAGCAGGGACAGCGGAAACACCATATATTTT. V is TRBV11-2 and J is TRBJ1-3, with 7 bases matching TRBD1. Germline CDR1 and CDR2: SGHAT and FQNNGV. The CDR3 totals 13 residues. Trimming at V came to 5 bases and at J to 4 bases, leaving 2 bases not matched to a gene.

The chain uses TRBV14 and TRBJ2-1, with TRBD1 identical over 8 bases. V trimming: 2 bases; J trimming: 7 bases; junction bases outside the gene matches: 13. This CDR3 has 17 amino acids. The germline V gene has CDR1 SGHDN and CDR2 FVKESK. In nucleotides, the CDR3 is TGTGCCAGCAGCCAATTTAGTATGGGCCAGGGGGCGAATGAGCAGTTCTTC. Translating gives CASSQFSMGQGANEQFF.

This chain uses TRBV6-4 with TRBJ2-7; D remains unclear. V gave up 4 bases and J gave up 2 bases, with 6 bases separating them. Germline CDR1 reads MRHNA; CDR2 reads SNTAGT. CDR3 size: 12 residues. This CDR3 is CASSGLTYEQYF. CDR3 in DNA: TGTGCCAGCAGTGGGCTTACCTACGAGCAGTACTTC.

The chain links TRBV6-5 to TRBJ2-7; the match to TRBD2 covers 9 bases. The germline V gene encodes CDR1 MNHEY and CDR2 SVGAGI. The CDR3 loop spans 13 amino acids. Losses at the gene ends were 10 bases for V and 2 bases for J; bases not matched to a gene: 6. In DNA form, the CDR3 reads TGTGCCACTTTAGCGGGGGTGACCTACGAGCAGTACGTC. Translated: CATLAGVTYEQYV.

The V gene is TRBV14, the J gene TRBJ1-6; 8 bases align to TRBD1. Trimming cost V 3 bases and J 9 bases; bases outside gene matches: 7. Looked up from germline, CDR1 is SGHDN and CDR2 is FVKESK. The CDR3 is 15 residues long. CDR3 DNA: TGTGCCAGCAGCCATGTGACAGGGGCCCGTTCACCCCTCCACTTT. Protein: CASSHVTGARSPLHF.

The rearrangement links TRBV4-1 to TRBJ2-4; a possible D gene is TRBD1 (5 bases). V was pared by 0 bases and J by 0 bases, with 15 bases between. Germline V gene data show CDR1 as MGHRA and CDR2 as YSYEKL. The CDR3 sequence is 18 residues long. The CDR3 protein is CASSQDKWTSLAKNIQYF. The CDR3 DNA follows: TGCGCCAGCAGCCAAGATAAGTGGACATCCCTAGCCAAAAACATTCAGTACTTC.

The chain combines TRBV6-5 with TRBJ1-5; D is unresolved. The germline V gene encodes CDR1 MNHEY and CDR2 SVGAGI. V was clipped by 8 bases and J by 11 bases, with 16 bases between them. The CDR3 spans 12 residues. The CDR3 sequence is CASGFTKVSQHF. As DNA, the CDR3 is TGTGCCAGCGGGTTCACTAAAGTGTCCCAGCATTTT.

The chain links TRBV11-3 to TRBJ1-5; D is unresolved. The CDR3 is made up of 13 amino acids. Trimming shortened V by 5 bases and J by 5 bases, and 10 bases separated the two germline ends. CDR1 is SGHNT, CDR2 YENEEA, per germline. CDR3 nucleotide sequence: TGTGCCAGCAGCATCGGTCTAGATCAGCCCCAGCATTTT. Translating it yields CASSIGLDQPQHF. The full variable domain, in which reference TRBV11-3 and TRBJ1-5 provide the parts outside the CDR3, is EAGVVQSPRYKIIEKKQPVAFWCNPISGHNTLYWYLQNLGQGPELLIRYENEEAVDDSQLPKDRFSAERLKGVDSTLKIQPAELGDSAVYLCASSIGLDQPQHFGDGTRLSIL.

The J gene is TRBJ2-2, the V gene TRBV7-9, with D perhaps TRBD1 (6 bases). This CDR3 is 15 amino acids long. Germline loops: CDR1 SEHNR, CDR2 FQNEAQ (reference sequence). With 2 bases removed from V and 4 bases from J, the gap between germline ends came to 11 bases. CDR3 residues: CASSLQGTSTGELFF. In nucleotides, the CDR3 is TGTGCCAGCAGCTTACAGGGGACGAGCACCGGGGAGCTGTTTTTT.

The V gene is TRBV10-1, the J gene TRBJ2-1; 7 positions match TRBD1. Unmatched junction bases numbered 3, after V lost 4 bases and J lost 0 bases. This CDR3 region has 15 residues. Germline CDR1 and CDR2: WNHNN and SYGVQD (reference sequence). The CDR3, as DNA: TGCGCCAGCAGTGTTACAGGGGTCTCCTACAATGAGCAGTTCTTC. Protein: CASSVTGVSYNEQFF.